What follows are 2 T cell receptor beta chains derived from one specimen sequenced in a study of blood T cell repertoires in COVID-19. Produced via immunoSEQ multiplex PCR; TCRdb's table is partial and in-frame only. The repertoire holds 15,000 to 20,000 clones, with 70% to 90% as singletons. Sequencing was performed on peripheral blood. The source of these receptors is a man aged 55 to 70 with acute or convalescent COVID-19.

The CDR3 is CASSLRDFSYEQYF. For the CDR3, the DNA is TGTGCCAGCAGCCTAAGGGACTTTTCCTACGAGCAGTACTTC. The chain combines TRBV3-1 (or the pseudogene TRBV3-2) with TRBJ2-7; weak D call: TRBD2 (6 bases). This CDR3 is built from 14 residues. V shed 4 bases and J shed 1 base, with 11 bases lying between them. Per germline, CDR1 LGHDT and CDR2 YNNKEL (reference sequence).

The rearrangement uses TRBV6-5 and TRBJ2-5, with 8 bases that match TRBD1. This CDR3 comprises 14 residues. Per the germline V gene, CDR1 is MNHEY and CDR2 is SVGAGI. J lost 4 bases, V lost 2 bases, and 3 bases had no gene match. CDR3 nucleotides: TGTGCCAGCAGTTACGGACAGGGAGGAGAGACCCAGTACTTC. This codes for CASSYGQGGETQYF.